These 11 T cell receptor beta chains originate from one sample sequenced in a study of T cell responses to AZD1222 COVID-19 vaccine. Clones were read by immunoSEQ multiplex PCR, and TCRdb kept only the in-frame ones, dropping some. The table records 66,000 or so clones, more than 65% of them present only once. The sample here was peripheral blood, taken on day 0 of MenACWY control vaccination. These receptors all stem from an adult in good health.

V and J are TRBV28 and TRBJ1-2; unclear D gene. V gave up 6 bases and J gave up 4 bases, with 15 bases separating them. The CDR3 loop spans 14 amino acids. Germline V CDR1 and CDR2: MDHEN, SYDVKM. The DNA for the CDR3 is TGTGCCAGCAGCAAACCTCCCCCGGCCTATGGCTACACCTTC. This encodes CASSKPPPAYGYTF.

The V gene is TRBV20-1, the J gene TRBJ1-2; D ambiguous. The CDR3 loop spans 11 amino acids. Between the trimmed V and J ends, which lost 6 bases and 6 bases, there was a span of 11 bases. Germline V lookup: CDR1 DFQATT, CDR2 SNEGSKA (reference sequence). CDR3 protein: CSAKTVDGYTF. CDR3 bases: TGCAGTGCCAAAACAGTGGATGGCTACACCTTC.

This clone has at least ten counts. This chain links TRBV2 with TRBJ2-5; D ambiguous. Germline-derived CDR1 and CDR2 are SNHLY and FYNNEI. V was clipped by 3 bases and J by 8 bases, with 4 bases between them. The CDR3 has 10 residues. CDR3 protein: CASSDGTQYF. For the CDR3, the DNA is TGTGCCAGCAGTGACGGCACCCAGTACTTC.

The chain's CDR3 is CASSPLNFGNTIYF. CDR3 sequence (DNA): TGTGCCAGCAGCCCTTTAAATTTTGGAAACACCATATATTTT. The J gene is TRBJ1-3, the V gene TRBV9; D is undetermined. V lost 4 bases and J lost 3, with 11 bases in between. Germline lookup yields CDR1 SGDLS and CDR2 YYNGEE. The CDR3 is 14 amino acids.

The genes are TRBV18 and TRBJ1-3, with no clear D. The germline V and J ends were trimmed by 5 bases and 0 bases, with 5 bases remaining between them. CDR1 is KGHSH and CDR2 is LQKENI in the germline V gene. This CDR3 is built from 13 residues. The CDR3 DNA reads TGTGCCAGCTCAGTCCCCTCTGGAAACACCATATATTTT. This sequence encodes CASSVPSGNTIYF.

The J gene is TRBJ2-7, the V gene TRBV2; 7 nucleotides line up with TRBD2. The CDR3 length is 15 residues. J lost 2 bases, V lost 4 bases, and 8 bases had no gene match. CDR1 and CDR2 (germline): SNHLY, FYNNEI. CDR3 region: CASSGEGLHTYEQYF. The CDR3 DNA sequence: TGTGCCAGCAGTGGGGAGGGACTCCACACCTACGAGCAGTACTTC.

The chain links TRBV28 to TRBJ1-4, with D hard to call. Germline CDR1 MDHEN, CDR2 SYDVKM. V was pared by 3 bases and J by 0 bases, with 17 bases between. This CDR3 spans 18 amino acids. The CDR3 region is CASSFNPRYSTTNEKLFF. The CDR3 bases are TGTGCCAGCAGTTTTAATCCCCGCTACTCCACAACTAATGAAAAACTGTTTTTT.

Only one count was recorded for this clone. This chain links TRBV28 with TRBJ2-5; 7 positions match TRBD2. Unmatched junction bases numbered 5, after V lost 3 bases and J lost 4 bases. Germline V CDR1 and CDR2: MDHEN, SYDVKM. This CDR3 has 14 residues. As DNA, the CDR3 is TGTGCCAGCAGTTTTCTAGCGGTGGCAGAGACCCAGTACTTC. This encodes CASSFLAVAETQYF.

J is TRBJ2-3 and V is TRBV12-3 or TRBV12-4; D not resolved. V gave up 9 bases and J gave up 2 bases, with 6 bases separating them. The CDR3 loop spans 11 amino acids. CDR3 residues: CASAFTDTQYF. In DNA, the CDR3 is TGTGCCAGTGCATTCACAGATACGCAGTATTTT.

The V and J genes are TRBV4-2 and TRBJ2-1; 11 bases line up with TRBD2. Looked up from germline, CDR1 is LGHNA and CDR2 is YNFKEQ. The CDR3 has 15 residues. V lost 0 bases to trimming and J lost 14 bases; unmatched junction nucleotides: 9. The chain's CDR3 is CASSQEQGLAAREFF. The CDR3 DNA follows: TGTGCCAGCAGCCAAGAACAGGGACTAGCGGCGCGGGAGTTCTTC.

The chain couples TRBV28 to TRBJ2-1, with TRBD2 identical over 7 bases. Germline loops: CDR1 MDHEN, CDR2 SYDVKM. With 7 bases clipped from V and 4 bases from J, the junction kept 10 bases outside the gene matches. The CDR3 runs 15 residues. The CDR3 bases are TGTGCCAGCATTGGGGAGGGCCGGAGTTACAATGAGCAGTTCTTC. Encoded protein: CASIGEGRSYNEQFF.